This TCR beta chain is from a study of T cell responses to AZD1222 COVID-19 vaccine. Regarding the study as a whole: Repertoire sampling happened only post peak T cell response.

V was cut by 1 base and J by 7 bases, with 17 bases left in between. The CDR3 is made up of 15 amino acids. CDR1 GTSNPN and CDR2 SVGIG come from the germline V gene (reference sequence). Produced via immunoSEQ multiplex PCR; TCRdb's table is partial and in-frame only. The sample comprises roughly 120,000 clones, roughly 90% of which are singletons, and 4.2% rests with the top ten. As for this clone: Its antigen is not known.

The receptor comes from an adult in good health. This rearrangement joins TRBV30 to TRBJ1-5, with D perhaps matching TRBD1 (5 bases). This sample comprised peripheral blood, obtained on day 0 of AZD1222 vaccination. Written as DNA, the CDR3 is TGTGCCTGGAGTGCGCGGGGGGGAAGGGACCAGCCCCAGCATTTT. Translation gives CAWSARGGRDQPQHF.